A selection of T cell receptor beta chains follows, all from one sample in a study of cytomegalovirus exposure and HLA in healthy donors. Profiled with immunoSEQ multiplex PCR; TCRdb holds only in-frame clones, not every one. Of more than 150,000 clones detected, roughly 77% appear once; the ten largest clones hold 2.5%. Sequenced: PBMCs. The receptors were gathered from a woman aged 25-40 years in good health and CMV-seropositive. CDR3s include the opening cysteine and the closing phenylalanine or tryptophan. The D gene is left open where the match is weak. Only some rows state a clone size, as once, few, many or a class for expanded clones.

>TRBJ2-2|TRBD1|few|TRBV10-3
TGTGCCATCAGTGAGTCAGGGGGACAGGTGAACACCGGGGAGCTGTTTTTT
CAISESGGQVNTGELFF
>TRBJ2-3|.|.|TRBV6-4
TGTGCCAGCAGTGAGGGGCTCACAGATACGCAGTATTTT
CASSEGLTDTQYF
>TRBJ2-1|.|.|TRBV13
TGTGCCAGCAGCACAACAAGGGGCAATGAGCAGTTCTTC
CASSTTRGNEQFF
>TRBJ2-3|.|few|TRBV7-3
TGTGCCAGCAGCCGCAGAGAGGGAGATACGCAGTATTTT
CASSRREGDTQYF
>TRBJ2-7|TRBD1|.|TRBV7-3
TGTGCCAGCAGCCAACAGGGGTACTACGAGCAGTACTTC
CASSQQGYYEQYF
>TRBJ2-7|TRBD1|.|TRBV5-6
TGTGCCAGCAGCGCAGGGGGCGAGCAGTACTTC
CASSAGGEQYF
>TRBJ1-6|.|.|TRBV28
TGTGCCAGCAGGCCACTGACCGGGGGGTCACCCCTCCACTTT
CASRPLTGGSPLHF
>TRBJ2-4|.|.|TRBV18
TGTGCCAGCTCACCGGGGGGTTTAGCCAAAAACATTCAGTACTTC
CASSPGGLAKNIQYF
>TRBJ2-3|TRBD2|.|TRBV7-9
TGTGCCAGCAGCTTACGGGGACTAGCGGGGGGAACCACAGATACGCAGTATTTT
CASSLRGLAGGTTDTQYF
>TRBJ2-7|TRBD1|.|TRBV9
TGTGCCAGCAGCGTAGGGGACAGGGTGGACGAGCAGTACTTC
CASSVGDRVDEQYF
>TRBJ1-1|.|.|TRBV19
TGTGCCAGTACAAGGACTGGTTACACTGAAGCTTTCTTT
CASTRTGYTEAFF
>TRBJ2-7|.|.|TRBV6-1
TGTGCCAGCAGTGAAGCCGGACAGCCCTACGAGCAGTACTTC
CASSEAGQPYEQYF